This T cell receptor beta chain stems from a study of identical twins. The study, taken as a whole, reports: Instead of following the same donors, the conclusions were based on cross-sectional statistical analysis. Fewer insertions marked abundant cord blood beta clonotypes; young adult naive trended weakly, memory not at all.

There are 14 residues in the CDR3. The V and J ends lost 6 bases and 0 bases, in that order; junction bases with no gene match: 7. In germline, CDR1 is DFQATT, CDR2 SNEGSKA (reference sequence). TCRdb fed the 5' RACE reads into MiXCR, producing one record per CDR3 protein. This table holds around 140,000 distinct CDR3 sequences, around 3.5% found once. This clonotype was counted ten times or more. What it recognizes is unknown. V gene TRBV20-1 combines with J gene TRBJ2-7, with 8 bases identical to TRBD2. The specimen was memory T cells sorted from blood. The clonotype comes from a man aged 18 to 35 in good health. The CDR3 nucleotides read TGCAGTGCCCTCCTCAGCGGGAGCTCCTACGAGCAGTACTTC. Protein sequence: CSALLSGSSYEQYF.